This entry is about one T cell receptor (beta chain). Antigen specificity is unknown. Unique molecular identifiers were incorporated into the prepared TCRbeta library. TCRdb itself ran the PCR reads through MiXCR, one entry per CDR3 protein. This sample has 330,000 or so distinct CDR3 sequences, with 6.5% to 9% found just once. This sample is drawn from a study of T-cell reconstitution after alpha-beta-depleted transplantation in children. The V gene's germline CDR1 is DFQATT and CDR2 SNEGSKA (reference sequence). This CDR3 region has 13 residues. Unmatched junction bases numbered 5, after V lost 6 bases and J lost 0 bases. Points from the study as a whole: About two months after transplant, alpha-beta T cells reportedly came from several hundred expanded graft clones. When one year had passed after transplant, most T-cell counts and diversity came from newly produced T cells. Some patients' high day-60 TCRbeta diversity was traced to surviving recipient T cells and thymic progenitors.

This receptor was obtained from a female patient between 2 and 15 years old who had a stem cell transplant for Fanconi anemia, so the T cells may come from the graft donor. The chain has TRBV20-1 and TRBJ2-7; 7 nucleotides align to TRBD1. The sample in question was peripheral blood, obtained 360 days after TCRalphabeta/CD19-depleted stem cell transplant. CDR3 coding DNA: TGCAGTGCCGAGACAGGGAACTCCTACGAGCAGTACTTC. Its translation: CSAETGNSYEQYF.